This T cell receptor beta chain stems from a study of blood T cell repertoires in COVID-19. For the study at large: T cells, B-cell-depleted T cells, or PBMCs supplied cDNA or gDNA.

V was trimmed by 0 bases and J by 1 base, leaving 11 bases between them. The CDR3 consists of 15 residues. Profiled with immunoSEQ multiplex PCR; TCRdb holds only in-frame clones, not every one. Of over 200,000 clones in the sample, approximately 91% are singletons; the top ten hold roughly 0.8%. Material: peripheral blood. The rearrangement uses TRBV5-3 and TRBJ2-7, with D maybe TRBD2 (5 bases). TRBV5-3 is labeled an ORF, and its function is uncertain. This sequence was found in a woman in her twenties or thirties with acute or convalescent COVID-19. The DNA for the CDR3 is TGTGCCAGAAGCTTGGGGCTCGGGGATTCCTACGAGCAGTACTTC. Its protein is CARSLGLGDSYEQYF.